This T cell receptor (beta chain) is drawn from a study of cytomegalovirus exposure and HLA in healthy donors. The PCR made use of 60 Vbeta and 13 Jbeta primers. Sequencing was performed with immunoSEQ multiplex PCR; in TCRdb, only in-frame clones are kept and a portion is missing. Of 150,000 to 200,000 clones listed, approximately 82% were seen once; the top ten hold just over 2%. CDR3 length equals 16 residues. Germline CDR1 and CDR2: SEHNR and FQNEAQ (reference sequence). V lost 3 bases to trimming and J lost 5 bases, with 18 bases between them. The receptor comes from a young woman in good health and CMV-seropositive. The V gene is TRBV7-9, the J gene TRBJ2-3; D might be TRBD2 (6 bases). The specimen was PBMCs. DNA of the CDR3: TGTGCCAGCAGCTTGGGGGTTCCGGGAGTAGGAGATACGCAGTATTTT. Translation gives CASSLGVPGVGDTQYF.